The 23 T cell receptor beta chains given below trace back to one sample, sequenced in a study of T cell repertoires in aging, cancer and after chemotherapy. The template was genomic DNA from peripheral blood, not RNA. TRB rearrangements spanning V, D and J were amplified using mixed TRB-A/B primers. TCRdb reprocessed the multiplex PCR reads with MiXCR, giving one entry per CDR3 protein. The sample carries more than 15,000 distinct CDR3 sequences, 40% to 55% recorded once. The sample comprised blood. All receptors come from a human donor in good health.

This chain links TRBV19 with TRBJ1-6; no reliable D call. Trimming removed 8 bases from V and 6 bases from J, with 11 bases in between. Germline CDR1 is LNHDA and CDR2 is SQIVND (reference sequence). CDR3 length: 13 residues. Here the CDR3 DNA reads TGTGCCAGTTCCGCCGGGAGTAATTCACCCCTCCACTTT. Protein: CASSAGSNSPLHF.

Only a few counts were recorded for this clonotype. The V gene is TRBV5-4, the J gene TRBJ2-5, with D possibly matching TRBD2 (6 bases). CDR1 SGHNT and CDR2 YYREEE come from the germline V gene (reference sequence). The V and J ends lost 0 bases and 2 bases respectively, with 8 bases between them. The CDR3 totals 14 residues. The CDR3 DNA follows: TGTGCCAGCAGCTTGGGCGGGAATCAAGAGACCCAGTACTTC. It encodes CASSLGGNQETQYF. Filled out from reference TRBV5-4 and TRBJ2-5, the complete variable domain reads ETGVTQSPTHLIKTRGQQVTLRCSSQSGHNTVSWYQQALGQGPQFIFQYYREEENGRGNFPPRFSGLQFPNYSSELNVNALELDDSALYLCASSLGGNQETQYFGPGTRLLVL.

This clonotype was detected a few times. This sequence joins TRBV30 and TRBJ2-2; 7 positions agree with TRBD2. Germline CDR1 is GTSNPN and CDR2 is SVGIG (reference sequence). CDR3 length equals 15 residues. The V and J ends lost 5 bases and 5 bases, in that order; junction bases with no gene match: 11. CDR3 protein: CAWGLGTIGTGELFF. The CDR3 DNA follows: TGTGCCTGGGGGCTCGGGACTATAGGTACCGGGGAGCTGTTTTTT.

The chain carries TRBV6-5 and TRBJ2-1; 8 bases agree with TRBD2. Per germline, CDR1 MNHEY and CDR2 SVGAGI. This CDR3 is built from 19 residues. The trim removed 2 bases at V and 0 bases at J, leaving 12 bases unmatched. The CDR3 reads CASSYAGTSGPSSYNEQFF. The CDR3 coding sequence is TGTGCCAGCAGTTACGCGGGTACTAGCGGCCCCAGCTCCTACAATGAGCAGTTCTTC.

The J gene is TRBJ1-3, the V gene TRBV6-1; 8 nucleotides align to TRBD1. The CDR3 totals 16 residues. The V gene end was trimmed by 2 bases and the J gene end by 4 bases; junction bases not matched to a gene: 7. Germline V lookup: CDR1 MNHNS, CDR2 SASEGT. The CDR3 spells CASSELRQGHGNTIYF. In nucleotides, the CDR3 is TGTGCCAGCAGTGAATTAAGACAGGGGCACGGAAACACCATATATTTT.

The rearrangement links TRBV11-1 to TRBJ2-7, with 7 bases aligning to TRBD2. The CDR3 totals 15 residues. V trimming: 5 bases; J trimming: 3 bases; junction bases outside the gene matches: 10. Looked up from germline, CDR1 is SGHAT and CDR2 is FQDESV (reference sequence). The CDR3 loop reads CASSAGRGGSYEQYF. The CDR3 DNA sequence: TGTGCCAGCAGCGCCGGGCGGGGAGGGAGCTACGAGCAGTACTTC.

DNA of the CDR3: TGTGCCAGCAGCTTCCCGGGAGAAGGGGAGACCCAGTACTTC. It specifies CASSFPGEGETQYF. The V gene is TRBV11-1, the J gene TRBJ2-5; D perhaps matches TRBD2 (6 bases). Trimming took off 3 bases at V and 5 bases at J, with 13 bases between the two ends. Germline V lookup: CDR1 SGHAT, CDR2 FQDESV (reference sequence). There are 14 residues in the CDR3. Supplemented by reference TRBV11-1 and TRBJ2-5, the full variable domain reads EAEVAQSPRYKITEKSQAVAFWCDPISGHATLYWYRQILGQGPELLVQFQDESVVDDSQLPKDRFSAERLKGVDSTLKIQPAELGDSAMYLCASSFPGEGETQYFGPGTRLLVL.

This clonotype was seen only a few times. This chain uses TRBV19 with TRBJ2-7; D remains ambiguous. Per the germline V gene, CDR1 is LNHDA and CDR2 is SQIVND (reference sequence). CDR3 length equals 14 residues. V dropped 3 bases and J dropped 3 bases, with 12 bases sitting between them. The CDR3 nucleotides read TGTGCCAGTAGTATTGAGGCTCCCAGCTACGAGCAGTACTTC. This codes for CASSIEAPSYEQYF.

This chain uses TRBV11-1 with TRBJ2-1; no definite D call. There are 15 residues in the CDR3. Deletions cut 2 bases from V and 0 bases from J, with 8 bases between. The germline CDR1 and CDR2 sequences are SGHAT and FQDESV (reference sequence). The chain's CDR3 is CASSLSRSSYNEQFF. The CDR3 nucleotides are TGTGCCAGCAGCTTAAGCCGGAGCTCCTACAATGAGCAGTTCTTC.

This clonotype was seen more than once but under ten times. The rearrangement links TRBV6-2 or TRBV6-3 to TRBJ2-7; D remains unclear. V was cut by 2 bases and J by 2 bases, with 13 bases left in between. This CDR3 contains 15 residues. Germline values: CDR1 MNHEY, CDR2 SVGEGT. The CDR3 coding sequence is TGTGCCAGCAGTTACATTGGCAGCCTAACCTACGAGCAGTACTTC. Amino acid sequence: CASSYIGSLTYEQYF.

This clonotype came up once. V gene TRBV6-5 combines with J gene TRBJ1-6; 7 bases agree with TRBD1. The CDR3 loop spans 15 amino acids. CDR1 is MNHEY and CDR2 is SVGAGI in the germline V gene. Trimming removed 5 bases from V and 5 bases from J; junction bases left unmatched: 6. The CDR3 region is CASSLLTGHNSPLHF. In nucleotides, the CDR3 is TGTGCCAGCAGTCTTCTGACAGGGCATAATTCACCCCTCCACTTT.

The V gene is TRBV6-1, the J gene TRBJ2-5; no firm D call. V lost 2 bases and J lost 7, with 11 bases in between. The CDR3 consists of 13 residues. CDR1 is MNHNS and CDR2 is SASEGT in the germline V gene. CDR3 amino acids: CASSELKPPTQYF. CDR3 DNA sequence: TGTGCCAGCAGTGAATTAAAACCCCCGACCCAGTACTTC.

The chain carries TRBV27 and TRBJ1-4; D unclear. This CDR3 contains 14 residues. Trimming left V 4 bases short and J 7 bases short, with 13 bases between. Germline-derived CDR1 and CDR2 are MNHEY and SMNVEV (reference sequence). CDR3 DNA: TGTGCCAGCAGTTGGACGGAGAGATCTGAAAAACTGTTTTTT. Encoded protein: CASSWTERSEKLFF.

V and J are TRBV20-1 and TRBJ2-3; 11 bases fit TRBD2. CDR1 DFQATT and CDR2 SNEGSKA come from the germline V gene (reference sequence). Trimming took 5 bases from V and 1 from J; bases not matched to a gene: 11. This CDR3 has 17 amino acids. The CDR3 nucleotides read TGCAGTGCTTCAACTGGGACTAGCGGAGGGGGCACAGATACGCAGTATTTT. Amino acids: CSASTGTSGGGTDTQYF.

The chain couples TRBV5-1 to TRBJ2-7; D gene ambiguous. CDR3 size: 14 residues. The V end lost 0 bases, the J end lost 0 bases, and 7 bases lay between the germline ends. Germline CDR1 is SGHRS and CDR2 is YFSETQ. CDR3 in amino acids: CASSLAGSSYEQYF. CDR3 DNA: TGCGCCAGCAGCTTGGCGGGCAGCTCCTACGAGCAGTACTTC.

The rearrangement uses TRBV30 and TRBJ1-2; 8 bases are a match to TRBD1. V lost 3 bases and J lost 8; bases outside the gene matches: 8. This CDR3 contains 13 residues. Germline values: CDR1 GTSNPN, CDR2 SVGIG (reference sequence). The CDR3 is CAWRDRADGGYTF. CDR3 sequence (DNA): TGTGCCTGGAGGGACAGGGCCGATGGGGGCTACACCTTC.

The V gene is TRBV6-2 or TRBV6-3, the J gene TRBJ1-2; tentative D call: TRBD1 (5 bases). CDR3 length: 14 residues. Trimming left V 5 bases short and J 0 bases short, with 10 bases between. Germline V gene sequence: CDR1 MNHEY, CDR2 SVGEGT. The CDR3 region is CASSERGTNYGYTF. The CDR3 DNA is TGTGCCAGCAGTGAAAGGGGTACTAACTATGGCTACACCTTC.

In this sample, this clonotype turned up once. V gene TRBV6-5 combines with J gene TRBJ2-5; possibly TRBD2 for D (6 bases). CDR1 and CDR2 (germline): MNHEY, SVGAGI. Trimming pared 5 bases from V and 4 bases from J, leaving 20 bases between. The CDR3 contains 16 residues. CDR3 region: CASSVNMAGGAETQYF. CDR3 DNA sequence: TGTGCCAGCAGTGTTAACATGGCCGGAGGGGCAGAGACCCAGTACTTC.

CDR3 protein: CASRQIMNQPQHF. CDR3 nucleotide sequence: TGTGCCAGTCGACAGATTATGAATCAGCCCCAGCATTTT. The V call is TRBV19, the J call TRBJ1-5; D might be TRBD1 (5 bases). Germline CDR1 LNHDA, CDR2 SQIVND (reference sequence). Trimming left V 8 bases short and J 4 bases short, with 12 bases between. CDR3 length: 13 amino acids.

This clonotype was seen a few times. The chain recombines TRBV12-3 or TRBV12-4 with TRBJ2-7; D possibly matches TRBD1 or TRBD2 (5 bases each). The CDR3 sequence is 13 residues long. V was cut by 10 bases and J by 2 bases, with 15 bases left in between. The CDR3 DNA follows: TGTGCCACTCTGAGGGTAGGGGCCTACGAGCAGTACTTC. Protein product: CATLRVGAYEQYF.

This clonotype has just a few counts. This chain connects TRBV29-1 to TRBJ2-1, with 8 bases matching TRBD2. V lost 5 bases, J lost 5 bases, and 20 bases stayed unmatched. This CDR3 is 18 amino acids long. CDR1 and CDR2 from the germline V gene are SQVTM and ANQGSEA. CDR3 residues: CSVLPYQIAGWSNNEQFF. The CDR3 nucleotides read TGCAGCGTTTTACCGTACCAAATAGCGGGATGGTCTAACAATGAGCAGTTCTTC.

V gene TRBV6-5 combines with J gene TRBJ2-7; 10 bases match TRBD1. Germline V CDR1 and CDR2: MNHEY, SVGAGI. The CDR3 runs to 16 residues. The V segment lost 7 bases and the J segment 9 bases; nucleotides outside the gene matches: 18. The CDR3 reads CASTPPGGTGAVGQYF. As DNA, the CDR3 is TGTGCCAGCACCCCTCCTGGCGGGACAGGGGCTGTTGGGCAGTACTTC.

There are a few counts of this clonotype. This chain joins TRBV27 and TRBJ1-5; weak D call: TRBD1 (5 bases). V lost 0 bases, J lost 7 bases, and 13 bases lay in between. The CDR3 is 15 amino acids. CDR1 and CDR2 (germline): MNHEY, SMNVEV (reference sequence). The CDR3 loop reads CASSLSWGLRQPQHF. DNA for the CDR3: TGTGCCAGCAGTTTATCGTGGGGGTTGCGGCAGCCCCAGCATTTT.